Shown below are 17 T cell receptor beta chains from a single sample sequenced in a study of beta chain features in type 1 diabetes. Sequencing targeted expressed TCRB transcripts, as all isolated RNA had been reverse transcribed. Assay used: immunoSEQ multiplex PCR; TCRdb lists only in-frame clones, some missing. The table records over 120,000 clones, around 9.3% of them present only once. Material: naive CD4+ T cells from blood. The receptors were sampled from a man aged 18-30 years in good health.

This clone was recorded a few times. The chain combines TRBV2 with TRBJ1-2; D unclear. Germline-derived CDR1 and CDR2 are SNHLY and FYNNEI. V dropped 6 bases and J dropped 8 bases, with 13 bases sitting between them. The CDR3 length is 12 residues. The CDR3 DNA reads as TGTGCCAGCAGCACCGACAAGCACGGCTACACCTTC. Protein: CASSTDKHGYTF.

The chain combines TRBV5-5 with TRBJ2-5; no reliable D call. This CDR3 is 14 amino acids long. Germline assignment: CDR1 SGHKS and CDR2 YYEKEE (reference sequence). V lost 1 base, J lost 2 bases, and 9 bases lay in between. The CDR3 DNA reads TGTGCCAGCAGCTTGTATCCACAACAAGAGACCCAGTACTTC. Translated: CASSLYPQQETQYF.

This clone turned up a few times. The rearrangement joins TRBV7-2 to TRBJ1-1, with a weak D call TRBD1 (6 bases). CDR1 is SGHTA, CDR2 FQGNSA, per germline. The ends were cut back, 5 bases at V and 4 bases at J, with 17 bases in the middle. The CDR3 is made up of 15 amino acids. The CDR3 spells CASSRPPGGRTEAFF. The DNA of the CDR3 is TGTGCCAGCAGCCGTCCTCCCGGGGGGCGCACTGAAGCTTTCTTT.

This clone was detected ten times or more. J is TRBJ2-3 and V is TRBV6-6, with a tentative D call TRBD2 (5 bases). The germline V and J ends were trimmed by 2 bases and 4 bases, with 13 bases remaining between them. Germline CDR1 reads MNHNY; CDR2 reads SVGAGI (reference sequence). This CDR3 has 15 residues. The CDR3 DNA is TGTGCCAGCAGTTACCCCCAGGAGGTAGCAGATACGCAGTATTTT. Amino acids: CASSYPQEVADTQYF.

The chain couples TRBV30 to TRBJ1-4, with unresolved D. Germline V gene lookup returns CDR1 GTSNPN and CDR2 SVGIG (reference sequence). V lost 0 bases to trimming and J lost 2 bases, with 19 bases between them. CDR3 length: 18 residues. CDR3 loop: CAWSVAAGFLSTNEKLFF. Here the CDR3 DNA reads TGTGCCTGGAGTGTAGCGGCAGGCTTCCTTTCGACTAATGAAAAACTGTTTTTT.

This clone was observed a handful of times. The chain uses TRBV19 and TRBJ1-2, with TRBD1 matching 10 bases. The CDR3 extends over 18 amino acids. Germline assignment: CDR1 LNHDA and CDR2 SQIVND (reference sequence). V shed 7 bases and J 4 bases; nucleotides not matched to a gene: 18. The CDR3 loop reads CASISNVPTGGVGYGYTF. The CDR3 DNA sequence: TGTGCCAGTATCTCAAATGTCCCGACAGGGGGCGTCGGCTATGGCTACACCTTC.

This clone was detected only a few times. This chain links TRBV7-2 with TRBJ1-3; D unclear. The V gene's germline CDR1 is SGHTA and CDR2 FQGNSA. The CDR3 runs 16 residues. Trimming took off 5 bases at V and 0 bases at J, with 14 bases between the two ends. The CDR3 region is CASSPGLILSGNTIYF. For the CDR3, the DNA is TGTGCCAGCAGCCCGGGTCTTATACTCTCTGGAAACACCATATATTTT.

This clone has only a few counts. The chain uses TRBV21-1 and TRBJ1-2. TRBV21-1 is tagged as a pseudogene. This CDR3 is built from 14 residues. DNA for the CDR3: TGTGCCAGCAGCAAGCGAGGTATTAACTATGGCTACACCTTC. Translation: CASSKRGINYGYTF.

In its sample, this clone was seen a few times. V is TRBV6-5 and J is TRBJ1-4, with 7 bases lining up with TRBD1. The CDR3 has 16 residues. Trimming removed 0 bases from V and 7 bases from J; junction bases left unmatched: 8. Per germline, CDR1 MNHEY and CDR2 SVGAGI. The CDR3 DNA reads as TGTGCCAGCAGTTACTCGAGGAGGGGGCATGGTGAAAAACTGTTTTTT. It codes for CASSYSRRGHGEKLFF.

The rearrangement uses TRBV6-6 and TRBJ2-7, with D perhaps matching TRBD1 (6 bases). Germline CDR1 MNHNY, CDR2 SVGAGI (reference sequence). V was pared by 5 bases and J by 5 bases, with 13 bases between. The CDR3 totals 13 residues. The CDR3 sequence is CASSPTQGNEQYF. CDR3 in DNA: TGTGCCAGCAGTCCAACACAGGGCAACGAGCAGTACTTC.

The CDR3 sequence: CAISDRQGNNEQFF. CDR3 coding DNA: TGTGCCATCAGTGATAGACAGGGGAACAATGAGCAGTTCTTC. The chain joins TRBV10-3 to TRBJ2-1, with 8 bases lining up with TRBD1. Germline-derived CDR1 and CDR2 are ENHRY and SYGVKD. The CDR3 spans 14 residues. Germline trimming cut 3 bases from V and 5 bases from J; bases unmatched to any gene: 3.

The CDR3: CASSQEGAISPLHF. In DNA form, the CDR3 reads TGCGCCAGCAGCCAGGAGGGGGCGATTTCACCCCTCCACTTT. V is TRBV4-3 and J is TRBJ1-6, with TRBD1 matching over 7 bases. V lost 3 bases, J lost 9 bases, and 5 bases stayed unmatched. This CDR3 contains 14 residues. Germline V lookup: CDR1 LGHNA, CDR2 YSLEER.

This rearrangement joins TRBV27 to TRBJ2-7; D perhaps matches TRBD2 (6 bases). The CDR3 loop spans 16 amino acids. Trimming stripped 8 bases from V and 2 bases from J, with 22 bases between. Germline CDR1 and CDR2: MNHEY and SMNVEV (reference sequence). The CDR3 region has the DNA TGTGCCAGCTCAAACTTAGGCGGGACGCCTACCTACGAGCAGTACTTC. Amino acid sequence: CASSNLGGTPTYEQYF.

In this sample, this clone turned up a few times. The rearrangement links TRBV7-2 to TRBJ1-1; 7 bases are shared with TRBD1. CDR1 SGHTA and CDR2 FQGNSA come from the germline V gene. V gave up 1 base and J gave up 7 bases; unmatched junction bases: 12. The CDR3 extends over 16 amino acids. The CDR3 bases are TGTGCCAGCAGCTTAGTTGGTACGGGGGACAGACTTGAAGCTTTCTTT. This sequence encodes CASSLVGTGDRLEAFF.

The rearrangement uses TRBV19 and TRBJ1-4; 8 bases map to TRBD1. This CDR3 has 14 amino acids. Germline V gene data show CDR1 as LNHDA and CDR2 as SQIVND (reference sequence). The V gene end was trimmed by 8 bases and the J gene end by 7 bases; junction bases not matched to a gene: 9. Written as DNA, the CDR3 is TGTGCCAGTTCTAATCAGGGGGCTCCTGAAAAACTGTTTTTT. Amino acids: CASSNQGAPEKLFF.

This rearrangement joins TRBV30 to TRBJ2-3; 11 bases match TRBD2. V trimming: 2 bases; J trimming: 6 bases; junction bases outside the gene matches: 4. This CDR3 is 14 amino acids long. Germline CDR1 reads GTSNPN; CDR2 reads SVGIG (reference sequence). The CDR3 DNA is TGTGCCTGGAGTCGAGGGACTAGCGGTGATACGCAGTATTTT. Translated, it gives CAWSRGTSGDTQYF.

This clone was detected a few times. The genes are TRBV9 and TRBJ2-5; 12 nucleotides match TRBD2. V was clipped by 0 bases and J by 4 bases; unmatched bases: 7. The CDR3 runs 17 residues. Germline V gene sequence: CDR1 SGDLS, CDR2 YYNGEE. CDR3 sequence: CASSVGGLAGNGETQYF. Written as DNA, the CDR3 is TGTGCCAGCAGCGTAGGTGGACTAGCGGGGAACGGAGAGACCCAGTACTTC.